This T cell receptor (beta chain) was recovered during a study of shared clonotypes between healthy human individuals. The CDR3 runs to 12 residues. The V end lost 1 base, the J end lost 6 bases, and 8 bases lay between the germline ends. Germline values: CDR1 SQVTM, CDR2 ANQGSEA. The repertoire was sequenced with immunoSEQ multiplex PCR; TCRdb's copy has only in-frame clones and lacks some. The sample contains 70,000 to 95,000 clones, 62% of which appear only once. The rearrangement uses TRBV29-1 and TRBJ2-3, with no clear D. The receptor comes from a young man in good health. Sequenced material: memory CD8+ T cells sorted from blood. Subset reported: CD45RO+ cells pooled with CCR7-negative TemRA cells. The CDR3 here is CSVEVAGDTQYF. The CDR3 DNA is TGCAGCGTTGAAGTGGCCGGGGATACGCAGTATTTT.